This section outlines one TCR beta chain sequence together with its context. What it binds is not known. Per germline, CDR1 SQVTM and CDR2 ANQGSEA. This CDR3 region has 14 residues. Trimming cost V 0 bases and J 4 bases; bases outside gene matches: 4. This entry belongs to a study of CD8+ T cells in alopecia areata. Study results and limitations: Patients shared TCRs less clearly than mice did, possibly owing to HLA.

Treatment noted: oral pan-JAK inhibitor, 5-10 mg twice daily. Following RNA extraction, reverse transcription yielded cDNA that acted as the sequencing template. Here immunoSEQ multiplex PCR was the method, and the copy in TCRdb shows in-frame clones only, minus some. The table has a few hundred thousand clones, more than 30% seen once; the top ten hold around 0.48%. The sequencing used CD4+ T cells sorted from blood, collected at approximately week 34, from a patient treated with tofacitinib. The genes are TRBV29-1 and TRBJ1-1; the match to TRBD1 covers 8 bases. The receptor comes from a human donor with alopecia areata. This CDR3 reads CSVEEVTGGTEAFF. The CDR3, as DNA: TGCAGCGTTGAAGAGGTAACAGGGGGCACTGAAGCTTTCTTT.